A selection of T cell receptor beta chains follows, all from one sample in a study of OX40 agonist ivuxolimab in advanced cancers. This table comes from immunoSEQ multiplex PCR, and its TCRdb copy is limited to in-frame clones, with some not included. The sample yields about 81,000 clones, 88% seen once. Material: CD4+ or CD8+ T cells sorted from blood, obtained in a trial of the OX40 agonist ivuxolimab. Receptor source: an adult with an advanced solid tumor such as melanoma, head and neck, liver or kidney cancer. Each CDR3 is given with its conserved first and last residue. The D gene is left open where the match is weak. Size tells how often a clone was seen (once, few, many) or the class of an expanded clone, and some rows leave it out.

D | J | V | size | DNA | CDR3
- | TRBJ1-6 | TRBV7-2 | - | TGTGCCAGCAGCTTAGACCCGGCTTCACCCCTCCACTTT | CASSLDPASPLHF
TRBD1 | TRBJ2-1 | TRBV7-3 | - | TGTGCCAGCAGGTTAACCGGGACAGATTACAATGAGCAGTTCTTC | CASRLTGTDYNEQFF
- | TRBJ2-5 | TRBV28 | - | TGTGCCAGCACCGAAGGCCGGGAGACCCAGTACTTC | CASTEGRETQYF
- | TRBJ1-4 | TRBV11-2 | - | TGTGCCAGCAGCCCGGGACTTAATAATGAAAAACTGTTTTTT | CASSPGLNNEKLFF
TRBD2 | TRBJ2-1 | TRBV7-3 | - | TGTGCCAGCAGCCAAGGCATACTAGCGGGGGGAGACAATGAGCAGTTCTTC | CASSQGILAGGDNEQFF
- | TRBJ2-7 | TRBV7-9 | - | TGTGCCAGCAGCTCACGGTCAGGGAGGAGCGAGCAGTACTTC | CASSSRSGRSEQYF
- | TRBJ1-2 | TRBV7-9 | few | TGTGCCAGCGGGGTGGGGACGGGAGGCTACACCTTC | CASGVGTGGYTF
- | TRBJ2-2 | TRBV29-1 | - | TGCAGCGTCGCTGGGGACCTGACCGGGGAGCTGTTTTTT | CSVAGDLTGELFF
- | TRBJ1-6 | TRBV28 | - | TGTGCCAGCAGAGACCACAATGGGGTAGATTCACCCCTCCACTTT | CASRDHNGVDSPLHF
- | TRBJ1-1 | TRBV7-2 | - | TGTGCCAGCAGCTTGAGGGGGGCTCTCACTGAAGCTTTCTTT | CASSLRGALTEAFF
TRBD2 | TRBJ2-7 | TRBV6-1 | - | TGTGCCAGCAGTGAAGAGATCCGGGGGGAGTCCTACGAGCAGTACTTC | CASSEEIRGESYEQYF
- | TRBJ1-1 | TRBV19 | - | TGTGCCAGCAACCCCAGGGAGAATACTGAAGCTTTCTTT | CASNPRENTEAFF
- | TRBJ1-4 | TRBV7-2 | - | TGTGCCAGCAGCGGTGCAGGCGGCCCCAATGAAAAACTGTTTTTT | CASSGAGGPNEKLFF
TRBD1 | TRBJ1-2 | TRBV6-5 | - | TGTGCCAGCAGACTAACAGGGGACTATGGCTACACCTTC | CASRLTGDYGYTF
- | TRBJ1-5 | TRBV6-1 | - | TGTGCCAGCAGTCGGGACCGCGATAGCAATCAGCCCCAGCATTTT | CASSRDRDSNQPQHF
- | TRBJ1-4 | TRBV21-1 | - | TGTGCCAGCAGCAAAGTTAGTGGACCGACAACTAATGAAAAACTGTTTTTT | CASSKVSGPTTNEKLFF
TRBD2 | TRBJ2-3 | TRBV14 | - | TGTGCCAGCAGCACCGGACTAGCGGGGGGGCCAGATACGCAGTATTTT | CASSTGLAGGPDTQYF
- | TRBJ1-5 | TRBV12-5 | - | TGTGCTAGTGGTCTCACAGCGGATCAGCCCCAGCATTTT | CASGLTADQPQHF
TRBD1 | TRBJ1-1 | TRBV18 | - | TGTGCCAGCTCACCGGGACAGACTGAAGCTTTCTTT | CASSPGQTEAFF
- | TRBJ2-3 | TRBV5-5 | - | TGTGCCAGCAGCTTGAACCCGGTAGTGCAGTATTTT | CASSLNPVVQYF
TRBD1 | TRBJ1-1 | TRBV5-1 | - | TGCGCCAGCAGTTCCGGGACAGAGAACACTGAAGCTTTCTTT | CASSSGTENTEAFF
- | TRBJ2-7 | TRBV5-4 | few | TGTGCCAGCAGCCTTGGGACTGCCATGGGCTACGAGCAGTACTTC | CASSLGTAMGYEQYF
- | TRBJ2-7 | TRBV7-2 | - | TGTGCCAGCAGCTTACATCAGGGCTACGAGCAGTACTTC | CASSLHQGYEQYF
- | TRBJ1-1 | TRBV7-2 | - | TGTGCCAGCAGCGGCTCGACAGGAGGTGCCACTGAAGCTTTCTTT | CASSGSTGGATEAFF
TRBD1 | TRBJ1-4 | TRBV4-1 | - | TGCGCCAGCAGCCTAACCGGGACAGGGGCTTCAAATGAAAAACTGTTTTTT | CASSLTGTGASNEKLFF
TRBD1 | TRBJ2-2 | TRBV6-1 | - | TGTGCCAGCAGTTTAACAGGGGTGGTGACCGGGGAGCTGTTTTTT | CASSLTGVVTGELFF
- | TRBJ1-2 | TRBV7-3 | - | TGTGCCAGCAGCCTGGACGCAGCGGGGCTCTATGGCTACACCTTC | CASSLDAAGLYGYTF
TRBD2 | TRBJ2-3 | TRBV5-4 | - | TGTGCCAGCAGCTTTCGACTAGCGGGGGCCACAGATACGCAGTATTTT | CASSFRLAGATDTQYF
- | TRBJ2-1 | TRBV28 | - | TGTGCCAGCAGTTTAAAAGGGTACAATGAGCAGTTCTTC | CASSLKGYNEQFF
TRBD1 | TRBJ2-7 | TRBV28 | - | TGTGCCAGCAGCCTCCGGGACAGGGGCTACGAGCAGTACTTC | CASSLRDRGYEQYF
TRBD2 | TRBJ2-3 | TRBV29-1 | - | TGCAGCGTTAATTTACTAGCGGCAGATACGCAGTATTTT | CSVNLLAADTQYF
- | TRBJ1-1 | TRBV2 | - | TGTGCCAGCAGTGAGAGGGTGATGAACACTGAAGCTTTCTTT | CASSERVMNTEAFF
- | TRBJ2-1 | TRBV7-3 | - | TGTGCCAGCAGCTTAGAGGCTAGCTCCTACAATGAGCAGTTCTTC | CASSLEASSYNEQFF
- | TRBJ2-1 | TRBV7-9 | - | TGTGCCAGCACCCTCGGCGTGGGGGGCCCTGACAATGAGCAGTTCTTC | CASTLGVGGPDNEQFF
- | TRBJ2-5 | TRBV18 | - | TGTGCCAGCTCACCCGGTCTTTTCGATGAGACCCAGTACTTC | CASSPGLFDETQYF
TRBD1 | TRBJ1-2 | TRBV28 | few | TGTGCCTCAGGGACAGACCGTGGCTACACCTTC | CASGTDRGYTF